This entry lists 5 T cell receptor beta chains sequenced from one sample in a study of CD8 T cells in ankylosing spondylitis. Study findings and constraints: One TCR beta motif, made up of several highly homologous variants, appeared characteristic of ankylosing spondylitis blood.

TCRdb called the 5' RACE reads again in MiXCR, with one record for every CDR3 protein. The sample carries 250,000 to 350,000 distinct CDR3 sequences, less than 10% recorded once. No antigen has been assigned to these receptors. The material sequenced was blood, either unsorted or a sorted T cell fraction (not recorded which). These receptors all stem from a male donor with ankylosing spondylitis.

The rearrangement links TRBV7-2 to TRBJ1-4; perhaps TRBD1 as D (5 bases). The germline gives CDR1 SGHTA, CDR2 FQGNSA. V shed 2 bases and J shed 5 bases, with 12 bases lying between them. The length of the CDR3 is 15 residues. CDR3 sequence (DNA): TGTGCCAGCAGCTTACAGGGTTCGGGGAATGAAAAACTGTTTTTT. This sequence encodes CASSLQGSGNEKLFF.

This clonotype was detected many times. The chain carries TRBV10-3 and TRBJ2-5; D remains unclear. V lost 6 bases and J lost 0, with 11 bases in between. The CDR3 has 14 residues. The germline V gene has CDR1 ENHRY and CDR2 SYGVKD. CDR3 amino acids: CAIRAFGDQETQYF. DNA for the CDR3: TGTGCCATCAGAGCCTTTGGAGACCAAGAGACCCAGTACTTC.

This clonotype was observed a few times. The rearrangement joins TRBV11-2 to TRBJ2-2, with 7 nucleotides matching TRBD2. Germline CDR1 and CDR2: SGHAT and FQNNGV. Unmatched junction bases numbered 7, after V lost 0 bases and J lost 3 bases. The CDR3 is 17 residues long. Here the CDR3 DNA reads TGTGCCAGCAGCTTAGAGGGGAGGGTTCGGGACACCGGGGAGCTGTTTTTT. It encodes CASSLEGRVRDTGELFF.

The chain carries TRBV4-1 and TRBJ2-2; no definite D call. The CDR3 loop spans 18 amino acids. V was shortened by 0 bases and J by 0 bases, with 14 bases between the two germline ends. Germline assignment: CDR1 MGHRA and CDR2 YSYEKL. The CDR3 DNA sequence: TGCGCCAGCAGCCAAGATATTCCGTCGGCAACGAACACCGGGGAGCTGTTTTTT. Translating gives CASSQDIPSATNTGELFF.

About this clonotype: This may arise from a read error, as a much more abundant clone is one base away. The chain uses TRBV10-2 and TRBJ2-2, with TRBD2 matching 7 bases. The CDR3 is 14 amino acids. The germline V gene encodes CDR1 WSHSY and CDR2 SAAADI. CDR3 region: CASSMAGAGGELIF. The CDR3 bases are TGCGCCAGCAGTATGGCGGGAGCTGGCGGGGAGCTGATTTTT.